This T cell receptor beta chain originates from a study of breast tumors, draining lymph nodes, adjacent tissues. Germline V CDR1 and CDR2: SGHAT, FQNNGV. After removal of 2 bases from V and 5 bases from J, the junction contained 9 bases not matched to a gene. This CDR3 spans 15 amino acids. The lymph nodes were axillary draining lymph nodes from breast cancer patients. This clonotype was found many times. TCRdb itself ran the multiplex PCR reads through MiXCR, one entry per CDR3 protein. The sample lists tens of thousands of distinct CDR3 sequences; over 25% were seen once. The sequencing sample was made of axillary lymph node tissue. The TCR was taken from a female donor with breast cancer. Some clones in this sample may be carry-over from other donors' samples. The chain combines TRBV11-2 with TRBJ2-7; TRBD2 matches 7 bases. The CDR3 DNA is TGTGCCAGCAGCTTACTAGCGGCACTCCCCCACGAGCAGTACTTC. It specifies CASSLLAALPHEQYF.